Below, 26 T cell receptor beta chains from the same sample are listed, as sequenced in a study of cytomegalovirus exposure and HLA in healthy donors (dated by TCRdb to about 2017). The method was the immunoSEQ multiplex PCR assay. The multiplex PCR relied on a mix of 60 forward primers for TCR Vbeta segments and 13 reverse primers for TCR Jbeta segments. TCRdb's version of the immuneACCESS table is confined to in-frame rearrangements and falls short of the full clone set. An unresolved V gene accounts for under half of the shortfall where checked; the remainder is of unknown origin. The sample's records list approximately 180,000 clones. The ten most abundant clones make up 6.5% of the sample. Material: PBMCs. These receptors were taken from a man aged 30 to 45 in good health and CMV-seronegative.

The chain employs TRBV28 and TRBJ1-5, with D possibly TRBD1 on 6 matching bases. This CDR3 region has 15 residues. The V and J ends lost 2 bases and 4 bases respectively, with 12 bases between them. Looked up from germline, CDR1 is MDHEN and CDR2 is SYDVKM. The chain's CDR3 is CASSLRGGGNQPQHF. Written as DNA, the CDR3 is TGTGCCAGCAGTTTACGAGGGGGGGGAAATCAGCCCCAGCATTTT.

The gene calls are TRBV6-5 and TRBJ1-1; D is possibly TRBD1 (5 bases). V was pared by 2 bases and J by 3 bases, with 16 bases between. Germline V lookup: CDR1 MNHEY, CDR2 SVGAGI. The CDR3 runs 16 residues. The CDR3 reads CASSYGGFLEDTEAFF. DNA of the CDR3: TGTGCCAGCAGTTACGGGGGGTTTCTCGAGGACACTGAAGCTTTCTTT.

The chain joins TRBV27 to TRBJ1-2; D remains ambiguous. The CDR3 totals 12 residues. Trimming removed 1 base at V and 6 bases at J, with 6 bases between. The germline V gene encodes CDR1 MNHEY and CDR2 SMNVEV (reference sequence). The DNA of the CDR3 is TGTGCCAGCAGTTTATTCGGGAATGGCTACACCTTC. This codes for CASSLFGNGYTF.

The chain employs TRBV6-6 and TRBJ2-3; no reliable D call. Per germline, CDR1 MNHNY and CDR2 SVGAGI (reference sequence). There are 16 residues in the CDR3. Trimming shortened V by 6 bases and J by 5 bases, and 21 bases separated the two germline ends. CDR3 amino acids: CASSKETLRSRDTQYF. DNA of the CDR3: TGTGCCAGCAGCAAGGAAACCCTACGGAGTCGAGATACGCAGTATTTT.

The chain combines TRBV29-1 with TRBJ2-3, with D possibly being TRBD1 (5 bases). Germline lookup yields CDR1 SQVTM and CDR2 ANQGSEA. The CDR3 runs to 13 residues. V lost 4 bases and J 2 bases, leaving 10 bases between the germline ends. This CDR3 reads CSVVGVSTDTQYF. CDR3 nucleotide sequence: TGCAGCGTTGTAGGGGTCTCCACAGATACGCAGTATTTT.

The chain uses TRBV2 and TRBJ2-3, with a weak D call TRBD1 (6 bases). The CDR3 covers 13 residues. The germline V gene has CDR1 SNHLY and CDR2 FYNNEI. Between the trimmed V and J ends, which lost 8 bases and 1 base, there was a span of 10 bases. CDR3 sequence reads: CASRDTRTDTQYF. DNA for the CDR3: TGTGCCAGCCGGGACACACGCACAGATACGCAGTATTTT.

The genes are TRBV4-1 and TRBJ2-7; 7 bases match TRBD2. V dropped 1 base and J dropped 0; count of bases not matched to a gene: 12. CDR1 is MGHRA and CDR2 is YSYEKL in the germline V gene. This CDR3 spans 18 amino acids. The chain's CDR3 is CASSQAWAGGGSSYEQYF. As DNA, the CDR3 is TGCGCCAGCAGCCAAGCCTGGGCGGGCGGCGGGAGCTCCTACGAGCAGTACTTC.

V gene TRBV20-1 combines with J gene TRBJ2-1; no reliable D call. The germline V gene encodes CDR1 DFQATT and CDR2 SNEGSKA (reference sequence). The CDR3 runs 11 residues. V was shortened by 2 bases and J by 11 bases, with 10 bases between the two germline ends. The CDR3 sequence is CSARPGSQQFF. In DNA form, the CDR3 reads TGCAGTGCTAGACCCGGGTCCCAGCAGTTCTTC.

This chain uses TRBV4-3 with TRBJ2-5; tentatively, D is TRBD2 (6 bases). Per germline, CDR1 LGHNA and CDR2 YSLEER. Trimming cost V 4 bases and J 5 bases, with 17 bases left between them. The CDR3 runs to 15 residues. The CDR3: CASSPEEGRGETQYF. The DNA of the CDR3 is TGCGCCAGCAGCCCGGAAGAAGGCCGGGGGGAGACCCAGTACTTC.

The V call is TRBV7-8, the J call TRBJ1-2; D is perhaps TRBD1 (6 bases). The germline CDR1 and CDR2 sequences are SGHVS and FQNEAQ. Trimming pared 5 bases from V and 0 bases from J, leaving 13 bases between. This CDR3 has 15 amino acids. CDR3 residues: CASSIRGDTNYGYTF. For the CDR3, the DNA is TGTGCCAGCAGCATACGGGGGGACACTAACTATGGCTACACCTTC.

The rearrangement joins TRBV1 to TRBJ2-3; TRBD2, as called in the table, went unchecked against the DNA. TRBV1 is described as a pseudogene. This CDR3 has 14 residues. Here the CDR3 reads CTSSQDPGTDTQYF. The CDR3 DNA follows: TGCACCAGCAGCCAAGATCCGGGCACAGATACGCAGTATTTT.

The chain recombines TRBV27 with TRBJ2-7; a weak D match, TRBD1 (6 bases). Germline values: CDR1 MNHEY, CDR2 SMNVEV (reference sequence). V lost 6 bases, J lost 0 bases, and 15 bases lay in between. This CDR3 comprises 15 residues. The CDR3 is CASSHTRDNSYEQYF. CDR3 DNA: TGTGCCAGCAGCCATACCCGGGACAACTCCTACGAGCAGTACTTC.

The gene calls are TRBV4-1 and TRBJ2-2; TRBD2 aligns across 11 bases. V shed 0 bases, J shed 5 bases, and the junction held 8 bases outside the gene matches. The CDR3 has 18 residues. Germline values: CDR1 MGHRA, CDR2 YSYEKL. CDR3 residues: CASSQDTSGGLNTGELFF. The CDR3 DNA reads TGCGCCAGCAGCCAAGACACTAGCGGGGGCCTGAATACCGGGGAGCTGTTTTTT.

In nucleotides, the CDR3 is TGTGCCAGCAGCCAGGGGCCGGAGTACGAGCAGTACTTC. Translation gives CASSQGPEYEQYF. The chain joins TRBV11-3 to TRBJ2-7; D may be TRBD1 (6 bases). This CDR3 contains 13 residues. Between the trimmed V and J ends, which lost 5 bases and 4 bases, there was a span of 12 bases. CDR1 SGHNT and CDR2 YENEEA come from the germline V gene.

This rearrangement joins TRBV5-1 to TRBJ1-2; 10 bases line up with TRBD1. V shed 4 bases, J shed 8 bases, and the junction held 11 bases outside the gene matches. CDR3 size: 15 residues. From germline, CDR1 is SGHRS and CDR2 YFSETQ. The CDR3 loop is CASSRQGTGVDGYTF. The CDR3 DNA follows: TGCGCCAGCAGCCGTCAAGGGACAGGGGTCGACGGCTACACCTTC.

J is TRBJ1-5 and V is TRBV11-2, with D possibly TRBD1 on 6 matching bases. V lost 5 bases, J lost 3 bases, and 11 bases lay in between. Germline CDR1 and CDR2: SGHAT and FQNNGV. The CDR3 consists of 14 residues. This CDR3 is CASSAQGDNQPQHF. Written as DNA, the CDR3 is TGTGCCAGCAGCGCACAGGGTGACAATCAGCCCCAGCATTTT.

J is TRBJ2-5 and V is TRBV10-3; D is possibly TRBD1 (6 bases). The DNA end is a closer match to TRBJ2-7, so the J assignment may be wrong. The CDR3 is 13 amino acids. Germline lookup yields CDR1 ENHRY and CDR2 SYGVKD. CDR3: CAITEGESYEQYF. As DNA, the CDR3 is TGTGCCATCACCGAGGGGGAATCCTACGAGCAGTACTTC.

This sequence joins TRBV7-9 and TRBJ2-7, with D perhaps matching TRBD2 (5 bases). The CDR3 loop spans 12 amino acids. CDR1 is SEHNR and CDR2 is FQNEAQ in the germline V gene (reference sequence). The ends were cut back, 4 bases at V and 3 bases at J, with 7 bases in the middle. The CDR3 DNA reads as TGTGCCAGCAGCTACCGGGACTACGAGCAGTACTTC. Its protein product is CASSYRDYEQYF.

The gene calls are TRBV30 and TRBJ1-1; 10 bases are shared with TRBD1. CDR1 is GTSNPN, CDR2 SVGIG, per germline (reference sequence). V was clipped by 1 base and J by 7 bases; unmatched bases: 9. The CDR3 covers 15 residues. The CDR3 here is CAWSARQGAKSEAFF. The CDR3 nucleotides read TGTGCCTGGAGTGCGAGACAGGGGGCGAAGAGTGAAGCTTTCTTT. The whole variable domain, filled in from reference TRBV30 and TRBJ1-1, reads SQTIHQWPATLVQPVGSPLSLECTVEGTSNPNLYWYRQAAGRGLQLLFYSVGIGQISSEVPQNLSASRPQDRQFILSSKKLLLSDSGFYLCAWSARQGAKSEAFFGQGTRLTVV.

The rearrangement links TRBV5-4 to TRBJ2-5; D is uncertain. The CDR3 consists of 16 residues. The V end was cut by 4 bases, the J end by 5 bases, with 21 bases between. Germline CDR1 SGHNT, CDR2 YYREEE (reference sequence). CDR3 DNA sequence: TGTGCCAGCAGCCGACGCCCCGGAGCCTCTGGGGAGACCCAGTACTTC. Translating gives CASSRRPGASGETQYF.

The chain links TRBV11-3 to TRBJ1-6; 7 nucleotides match TRBD1. Trimming at V came to 6 bases and at J to 5 bases, leaving 7 bases not matched to a gene. CDR1 is SGHNT, CDR2 YENEEA, per germline. The CDR3 spans 15 residues. This CDR3 is CASRGQITNNSPLHF. DNA of the CDR3: TGTGCCAGCAGGGGACAGATAACGAATAATTCACCCCTCCACTTT.

The chain employs TRBV7-2 and TRBJ2-3; 8 positions agree with TRBD1. Germline V CDR1 and CDR2: SGHTA, FQGNSA. The CDR3 sequence is 14 residues long. With V trimmed by 4 bases and J by 1 base, 1 base remained unmatched. CDR3 residues: CASSWDRRTDTQYF. CDR3 DNA sequence: TGTGCCAGCAGCTGGGACAGGCGCACAGATACGCAGTATTTT.

V usage is TRBV5-1 and J usage is TRBJ1-2; 9 nucleotides align to TRBD1. Per the germline V gene, CDR1 is SGHRS and CDR2 is YFSETQ. With V trimmed by 2 bases and J by 7 bases, 9 bases remained unmatched. The CDR3 is made up of 15 amino acids. The CDR3 sequence is CASSFGTGGGSGYTF. The DNA for the CDR3 is TGCGCCAGCAGCTTTGGAACAGGGGGCGGGAGTGGCTACACCTTC.

The chain recombines TRBV28 with TRBJ2-3; 9 bases match TRBD2. This CDR3 has 17 residues. Germline lookup yields CDR1 MDHEN and CDR2 SYDVKM. V gave up 5 bases and J gave up 2 bases; unmatched junction bases: 11. The CDR3 coding sequence is TGTGCCAGCAGTGAGCCCGGACTAGCGACCCCCACAGATACGCAGTATTTT. It encodes CASSEPGLATPTDTQYF.

This chain connects TRBV5-8 to TRBJ1-3; 8 bases align to TRBD1. The germline V gene has CDR1 SGHTS and CDR2 YDEGEE. The CDR3 runs to 19 residues. The junction had 15 bases not matched to a gene; V was cut back by 4 bases and J by 0 bases. The CDR3 spells CASSPRGPLYSSSGNTIYF. The DNA of the CDR3 is TGTGCCAGCAGCCCCAGGGGGCCCCTGTACTCAAGCTCTGGAAACACCATATATTTT.

The genes are TRBV14 and TRBJ2-5; 16 nucleotides match TRBD2. This CDR3 has 18 residues. The germline gives CDR1 SGHDN, CDR2 FVKESK. Trimming at V came to 0 bases and at J to 1 base, leaving 2 bases not matched to a gene. The CDR3 nucleotides are TGTGCCAGCAGCCAAGAGGGACTAGCGGGAGGGCCCCAAGAGACCCAGTACTTC. Protein sequence: CASSQEGLAGGPQETQYF.